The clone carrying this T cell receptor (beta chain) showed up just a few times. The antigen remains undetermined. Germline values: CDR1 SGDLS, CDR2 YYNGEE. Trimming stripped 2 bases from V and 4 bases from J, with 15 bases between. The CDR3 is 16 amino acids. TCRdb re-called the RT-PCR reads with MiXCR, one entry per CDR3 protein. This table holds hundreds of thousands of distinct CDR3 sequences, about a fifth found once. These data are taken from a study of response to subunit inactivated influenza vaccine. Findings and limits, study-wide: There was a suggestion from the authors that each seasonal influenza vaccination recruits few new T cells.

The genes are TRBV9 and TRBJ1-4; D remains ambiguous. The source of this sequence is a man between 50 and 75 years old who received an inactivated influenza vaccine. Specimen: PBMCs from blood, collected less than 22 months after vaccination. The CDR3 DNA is TGTGCCAGCAGCGTGTGGACTGGATCTAATAATGAAAAACTGTTTTTT. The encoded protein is CASSVWTGSNNEKLFF.